This TCR beta chain was sequenced during a study of T cell responses to AZD1222 COVID-19 vaccine. Study findings and constraints: Most donors were white British, females outnumbered males, and clonal diversity was possibly underestimated.

This clone was detected only once. Its target is unknown. Produced via immunoSEQ multiplex PCR; TCRdb's table is partial and in-frame only. The sample shows 100,000 to 150,000 clones, under 95% of them seen only once. Germline CDR1 is KGHSH and CDR2 is LQKENI. V was cut by 1 base and J by 5 bases, with 12 bases left in between. CDR3 size: 14 residues. The chain links TRBV18 to TRBJ2-7; tentatively, D is TRBD1 or TRBD2 (5 bases each). The starting material was peripheral blood, obtained 28 days after the second AZD1222 dose. This receptor was obtained from an adult who received the AZD1222 COVID-19 vaccine. The CDR3, as DNA: TGTGCCAGCTCACCACAAGGGGACGACCACGAGCAGTACTTC. This gives the protein CASSPQGDDHEQYF.